Presented here are 3 T cell receptor beta chains from one specimen sequenced in a study of CD8 T cells in Susac syndrome. The authors reverse transcribed roughly 0.5 to 1 ug RNA with random hexamers. MiXCR was run by TCRdb on the immunoSEQ multiplex PCR reads, yielding one entry per CDR3 protein. Among about 140,000 distinct CDR3 sequences listed, about 95% were seen once. The sample taken for sequencing was CD4+ T cells from PBMCs. These receptors originate from a human donor with Susac syndrome.

V gene TRBV4-1 combines with J gene TRBJ2-3; D remains ambiguous. The CDR3 is 12 residues long. Trimming shortened V by 2 bases and J by 6 bases, and 6 bases separated the two germline ends. From germline, CDR1 is MGHRA and CDR2 YSYEKL. CDR3 amino acids: CASSQIRDTQYF. The CDR3 DNA reads TGCGCCAGCAGCCAAATTCGGGATACGCAGTATTTT.

The V call is TRBV12-3 or TRBV12-4, the J call TRBJ1-3; D is unresolved. The CDR3 loop spans 13 amino acids. Trimming stripped 3 bases from V and 4 bases from J, with 7 bases between. The CDR3 nucleotides are TGTGCCAGCAGTTTGGACGGAGGAAACACCATATATTTT. This gives the protein CASSLDGGNTIYF.

The V gene is TRBV20-1, the J gene TRBJ1-2, with TRBD1 as a possible D gene (5 bases). CDR1 is DFQATT, CDR2 SNEGSKA, per germline (reference sequence). Trimming left V 3 bases short and J 5 bases short, with 13 bases between. The CDR3 consists of 13 residues. CDR3 bases: TGCAGTGCTAGTATCACAGGCCAGTATGGCTACACCTTC. This gives the protein CSASITGQYGYTF.